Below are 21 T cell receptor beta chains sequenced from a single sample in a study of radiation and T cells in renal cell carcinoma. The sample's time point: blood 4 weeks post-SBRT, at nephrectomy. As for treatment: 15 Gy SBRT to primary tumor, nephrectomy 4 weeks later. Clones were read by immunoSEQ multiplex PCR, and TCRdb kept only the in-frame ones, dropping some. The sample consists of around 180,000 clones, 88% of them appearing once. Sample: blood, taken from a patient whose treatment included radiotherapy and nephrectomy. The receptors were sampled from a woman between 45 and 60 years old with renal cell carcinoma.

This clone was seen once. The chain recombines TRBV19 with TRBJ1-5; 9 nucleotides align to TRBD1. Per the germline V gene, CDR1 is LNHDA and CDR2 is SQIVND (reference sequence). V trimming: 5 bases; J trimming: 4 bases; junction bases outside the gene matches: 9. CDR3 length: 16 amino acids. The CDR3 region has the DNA TGTGCCAGTAGTGGTCGGACAGGGGCATATAATCAGCCCCAGCATTTT. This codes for CASSGRTGAYNQPQHF.

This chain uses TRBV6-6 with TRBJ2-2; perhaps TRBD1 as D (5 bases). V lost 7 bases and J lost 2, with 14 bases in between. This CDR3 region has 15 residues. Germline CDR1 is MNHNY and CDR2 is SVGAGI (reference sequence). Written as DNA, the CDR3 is TGTGCCAGCAAGCGTCCGACAGACAACACCGGGGAGCTGTTTTTT. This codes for CASKRPTDNTGELFF.

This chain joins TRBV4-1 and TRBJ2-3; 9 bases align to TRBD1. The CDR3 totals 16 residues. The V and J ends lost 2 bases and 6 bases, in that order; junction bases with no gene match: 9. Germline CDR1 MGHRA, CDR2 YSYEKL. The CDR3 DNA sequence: TGCGCCAGCAGCCAAACCATCGGACAGGGGTGGGATACGCAGTATTTT. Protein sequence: CASSQTIGQGWDTQYF.

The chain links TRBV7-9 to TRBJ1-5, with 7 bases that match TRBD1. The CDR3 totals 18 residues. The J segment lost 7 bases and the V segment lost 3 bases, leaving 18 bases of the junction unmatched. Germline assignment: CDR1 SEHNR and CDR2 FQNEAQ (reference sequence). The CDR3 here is CASSLGGHRGRLSQPQHF. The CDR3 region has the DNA TGTGCCAGCAGCTTGGGGGGACACAGGGGTAGATTATCACAGCCCCAGCATTTT.

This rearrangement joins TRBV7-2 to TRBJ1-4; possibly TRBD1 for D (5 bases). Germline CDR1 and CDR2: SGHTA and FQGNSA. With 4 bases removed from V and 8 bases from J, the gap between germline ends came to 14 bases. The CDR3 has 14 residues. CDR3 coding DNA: TGTGCCAGCAGCTATGTGGGGGTGGGGGAAAAACTGTTTTTT. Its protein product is CASSYVGVGEKLFF.

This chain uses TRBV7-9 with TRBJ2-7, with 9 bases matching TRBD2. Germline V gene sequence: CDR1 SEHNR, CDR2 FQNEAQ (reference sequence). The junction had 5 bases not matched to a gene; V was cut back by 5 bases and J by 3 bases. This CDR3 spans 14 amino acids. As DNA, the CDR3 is TGTGCCAGCAGCCGGGCACTAGCGGGCTACGAGCAGTACTTC. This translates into CASSRALAGYEQYF. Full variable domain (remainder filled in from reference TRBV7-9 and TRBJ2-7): DTGVSQNPRHKITKRGQNVTFRCDPISEHNRLYWYRQTLGQGPEFLTYFQNEAQLEKSRLLSDRFSAERPKGSFSTLEIQRTEQGDSAMYLCASSRALAGYEQYFGPGTRLTVT.

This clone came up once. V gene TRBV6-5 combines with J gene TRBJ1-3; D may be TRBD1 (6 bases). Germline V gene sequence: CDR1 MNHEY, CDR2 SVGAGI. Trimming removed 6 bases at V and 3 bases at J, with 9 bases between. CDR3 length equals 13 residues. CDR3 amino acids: CASSPGVGNTIYF. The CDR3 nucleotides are TGTGCCAGCAGCCCAGGGGTTGGAAACACCATATATTTT.

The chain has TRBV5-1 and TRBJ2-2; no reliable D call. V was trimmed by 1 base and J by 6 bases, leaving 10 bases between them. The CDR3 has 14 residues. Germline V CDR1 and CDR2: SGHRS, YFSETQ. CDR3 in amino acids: CASSLSGQPGELFF. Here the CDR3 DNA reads TGCGCCAGCAGCTTGTCCGGGCAGCCCGGGGAGCTGTTTTTT.

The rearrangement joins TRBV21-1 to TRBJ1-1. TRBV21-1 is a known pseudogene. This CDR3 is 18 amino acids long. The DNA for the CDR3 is TGTGCCAGCAGCAGAAAATGGGGGGACGGCTTTATGAACACTGAAGCTTTCTTT. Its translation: CASSRKWGDGFMNTEAFF.

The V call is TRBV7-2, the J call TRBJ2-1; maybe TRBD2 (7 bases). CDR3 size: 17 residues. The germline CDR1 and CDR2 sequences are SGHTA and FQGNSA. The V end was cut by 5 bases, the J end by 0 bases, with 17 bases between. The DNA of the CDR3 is TGTGCCAGCAGCGTCCAGTCGGGGGGCCGCTCCTACAATGAGCAGTTCTTC. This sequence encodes CASSVQSGGRSYNEQFF.

The chain's CDR3 is CASRNRELNTGELFF. CDR3 bases: TGCGCCAGCAGGAACAGGGAACTGAACACCGGGGAGCTGTTTTTT. This chain connects TRBV5-1 to TRBJ2-2; D is possibly TRBD1 (6 bases). Trimming took off 5 bases at V and 1 base at J, with 12 bases between the two ends. The CDR3 has 15 amino acids. The V gene's germline CDR1 is SGHRS and CDR2 YFSETQ.

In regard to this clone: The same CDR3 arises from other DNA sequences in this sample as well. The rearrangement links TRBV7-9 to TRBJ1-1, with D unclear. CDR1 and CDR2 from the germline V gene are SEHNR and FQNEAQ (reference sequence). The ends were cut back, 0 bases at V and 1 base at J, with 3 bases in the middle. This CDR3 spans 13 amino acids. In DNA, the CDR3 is TGTGCCAGCAGCTTAGCGGGGAACACTGAAGCTTTCTTT. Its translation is CASSLAGNTEAFF.

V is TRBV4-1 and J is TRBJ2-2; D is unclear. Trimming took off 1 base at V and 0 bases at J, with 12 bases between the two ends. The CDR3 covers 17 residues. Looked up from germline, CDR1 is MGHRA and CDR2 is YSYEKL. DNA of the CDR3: TGCGCCAGCAGCCAAGTGGGTCTGACCTCGAACACCGGGGAGCTGTTTTTT. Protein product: CASSQVGLTSNTGELFF.

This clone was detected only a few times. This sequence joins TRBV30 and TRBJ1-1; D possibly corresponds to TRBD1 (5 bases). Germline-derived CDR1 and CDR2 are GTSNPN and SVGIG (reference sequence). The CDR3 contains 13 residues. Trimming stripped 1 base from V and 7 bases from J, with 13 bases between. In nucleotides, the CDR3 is TGTGCCTGGAGTGCCAGGGTAAGGGGTGAAGCTTTCTTT. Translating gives CAWSARVRGEAFF.

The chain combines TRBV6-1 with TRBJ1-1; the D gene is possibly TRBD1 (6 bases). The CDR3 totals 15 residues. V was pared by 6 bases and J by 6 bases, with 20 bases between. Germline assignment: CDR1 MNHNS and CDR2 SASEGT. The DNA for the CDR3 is TGTGCCAGCAGCAACAGGGAAGGTCTCGTCTCTGAAGCTTTCTTT. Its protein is CASSNREGLVSEAFF.

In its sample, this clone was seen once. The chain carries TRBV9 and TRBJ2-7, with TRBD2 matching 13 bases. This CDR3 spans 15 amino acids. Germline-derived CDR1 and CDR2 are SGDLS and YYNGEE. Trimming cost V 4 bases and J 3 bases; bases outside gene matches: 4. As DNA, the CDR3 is TGTGCCAGCAGCCTAGGGACTAGCGGGGTCTACGAGCAGTACTTC. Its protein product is CASSLGTSGVYEQYF.

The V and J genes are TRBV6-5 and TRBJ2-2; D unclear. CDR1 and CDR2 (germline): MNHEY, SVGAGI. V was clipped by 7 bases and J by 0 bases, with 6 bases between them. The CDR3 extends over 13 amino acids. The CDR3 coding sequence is TGTGCCAGCATTCAGCCGAACACCGGGGAGCTGTTTTTT. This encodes CASIQPNTGELFF.

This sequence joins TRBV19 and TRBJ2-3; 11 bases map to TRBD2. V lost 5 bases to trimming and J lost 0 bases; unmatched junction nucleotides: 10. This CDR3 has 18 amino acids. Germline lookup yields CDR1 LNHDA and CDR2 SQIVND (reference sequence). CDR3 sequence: CASSVTSGGTTSTDTQYF. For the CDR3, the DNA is TGTGCCAGTAGTGTTACTAGCGGGGGAACCACTAGCACAGATACGCAGTATTTT.

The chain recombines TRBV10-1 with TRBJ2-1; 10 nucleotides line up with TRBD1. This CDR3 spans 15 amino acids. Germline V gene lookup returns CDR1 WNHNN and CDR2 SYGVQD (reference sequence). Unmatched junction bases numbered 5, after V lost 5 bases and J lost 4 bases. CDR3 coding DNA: TGCGCCAGCAGTACCGGGACAGGGGCATACAATGAGCAGTTCTTC. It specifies CASSTGTGAYNEQFF.

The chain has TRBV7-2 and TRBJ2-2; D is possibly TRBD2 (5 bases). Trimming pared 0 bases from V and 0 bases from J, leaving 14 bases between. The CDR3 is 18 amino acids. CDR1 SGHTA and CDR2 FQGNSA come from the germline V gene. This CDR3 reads CASSLAIIRGANTGELFF. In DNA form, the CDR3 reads TGTGCCAGCAGCTTAGCGATAATCCGGGGAGCGAACACCGGGGAGCTGTTTTTT. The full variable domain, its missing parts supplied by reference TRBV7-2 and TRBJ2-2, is GAGVSQSPSNKVTEKGKDVELRCDPISGHTALYWYRQSLGQGLEFLIYFQGNSAPDKSGLPSDRFSAERTGGSVSTLTIQRTQQEDSAVYLCASSLAIIRGANTGELFFGEGSRLTVL.

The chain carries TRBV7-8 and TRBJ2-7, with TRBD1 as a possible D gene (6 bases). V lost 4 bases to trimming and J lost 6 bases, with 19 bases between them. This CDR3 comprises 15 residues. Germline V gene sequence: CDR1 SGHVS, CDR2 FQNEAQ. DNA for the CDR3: TGTGCCAGCAGCTCCGCCGCCGGGACACCTTTCGAGCAGTACTTC. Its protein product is CASSSAAGTPFEQYF.